The present entry profiles one TCR beta chain with its context. These data are taken from a study of blood T cell repertoires in COVID-19. Generated by immunoSEQ multiplex PCR, the TCRdb table keeps only in-frame clones and is missing some. The sample includes 85,000 to 120,000 clones, approximately 80% of them seen just once. J was trimmed by 4 bases and V by 7 bases; bases with no gene match: 5. This CDR3 is 14 amino acids long. Per germline, CDR1 SNHLY and CDR2 FYNNEI. The TCR originated in a human donor in a cohort sampled during active COVID-19. The V and J genes are TRBV2 and TRBJ1-3; 9 bases agree with TRBD1. Sequencing used peripheral blood. In DNA, the CDR3 is TGTGCCAGCACCCTGGGACAGGGAGGAAACACCATATATTTT. This gives the protein CASTLGQGGNTIYF.